The sequence of this T cell receptor beta chain was determined in a study of cytomegalovirus exposure and HLA in healthy donors. In germline, CDR1 is SGHRS, CDR2 YFSETQ. The CDR3 loop spans 16 amino acids. V gave up 0 bases and J gave up 3 bases; unmatched junction bases: 6. This clone appeared once. Primers for the PCR totalled 60 Vbeta and 13 Jbeta. The table came from immunoSEQ multiplex PCR; TCRdb's copy has only in-frame clones and leaves some out. The sample lists 150,000 or so clones; 70% to 90% were seen once. Sequenced material: PBMCs. The clonotype comes from a woman aged 18-35 years in good health and CMV-seronegative. This chain uses TRBV5-1 with TRBJ2-7; 10 bases fit TRBD1. The CDR3 here is CASSLVPTGGLYEQYF. CDR3 bases: TGCGCCAGCAGCTTGGTCCCGACAGGGGGCCTCTACGAGCAGTACTTC.